This record covers a single T cell receptor beta chain. This specimen comes from a study of blood T cell repertoires in COVID-19. As for the study in general: PBMCs, B-cell-depleted T cells, or T cells provided the cDNA or gDNA that made up the material.

J was trimmed by 0 bases and V by 0 bases; bases with no gene match: 6. The CDR3 contains 18 residues. Germline V gene lookup returns CDR1 SGDLS and CDR2 YYNGEE. Some clones are missing from TCRdb's copy, which holds only in-frame ones; the method was immunoSEQ multiplex PCR. The sample yields about 250,000 clones, about 79% seen once. The sample comprised peripheral blood. The receptor was derived from an elderly man with acute or convalescent COVID-19. The chain joins TRBV9 to TRBJ2-6; 7 bases fit TRBD2. CDR3 region: CASSVVPGTISGANVLTF. For the CDR3, the DNA is TGTGCCAGCAGCGTAGTTCCGGGGACTATCTCTGGGGCCAACGTCCTGACTTTC.